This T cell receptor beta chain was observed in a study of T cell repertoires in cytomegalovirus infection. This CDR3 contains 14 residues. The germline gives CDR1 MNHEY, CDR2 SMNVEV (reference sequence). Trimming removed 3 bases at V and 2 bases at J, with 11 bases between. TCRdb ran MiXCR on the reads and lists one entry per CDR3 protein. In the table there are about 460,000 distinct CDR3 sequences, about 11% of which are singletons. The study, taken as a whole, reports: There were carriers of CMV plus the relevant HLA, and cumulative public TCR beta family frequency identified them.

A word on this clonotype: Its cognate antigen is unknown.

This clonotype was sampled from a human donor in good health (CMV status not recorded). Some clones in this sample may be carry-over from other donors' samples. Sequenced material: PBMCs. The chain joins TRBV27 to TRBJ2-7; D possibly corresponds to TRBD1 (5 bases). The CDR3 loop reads CASSFGHKTYEQYF. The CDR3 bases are TGTGCCAGCAGTTTCGGACACAAAACCTACGAGCAGTACTTC.